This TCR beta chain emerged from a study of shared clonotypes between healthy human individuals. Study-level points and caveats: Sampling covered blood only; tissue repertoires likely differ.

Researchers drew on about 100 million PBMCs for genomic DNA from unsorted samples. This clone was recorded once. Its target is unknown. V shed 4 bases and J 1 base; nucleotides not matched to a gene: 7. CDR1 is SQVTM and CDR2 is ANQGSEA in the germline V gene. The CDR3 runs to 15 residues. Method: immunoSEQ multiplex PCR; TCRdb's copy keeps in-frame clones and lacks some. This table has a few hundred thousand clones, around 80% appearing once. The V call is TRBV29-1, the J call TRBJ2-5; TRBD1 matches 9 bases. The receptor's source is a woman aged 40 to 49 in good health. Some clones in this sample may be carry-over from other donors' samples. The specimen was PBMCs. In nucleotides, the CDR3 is TGCAGCGTTGGCCGGACAGGGGTATCCCAAGAGACCCAGTACTTC. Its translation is CSVGRTGVSQETQYF.